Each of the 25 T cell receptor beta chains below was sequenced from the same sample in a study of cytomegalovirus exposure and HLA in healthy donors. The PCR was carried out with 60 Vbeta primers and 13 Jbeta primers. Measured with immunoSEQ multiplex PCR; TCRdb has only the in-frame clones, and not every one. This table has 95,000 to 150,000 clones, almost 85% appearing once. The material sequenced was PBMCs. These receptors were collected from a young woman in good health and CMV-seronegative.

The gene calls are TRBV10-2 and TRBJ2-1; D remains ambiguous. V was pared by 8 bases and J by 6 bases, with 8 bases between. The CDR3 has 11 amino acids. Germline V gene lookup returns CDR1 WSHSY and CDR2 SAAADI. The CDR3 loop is CASREINEQFF. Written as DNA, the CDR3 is TGCGCCAGCCGAGAGATCAATGAGCAGTTCTTC.

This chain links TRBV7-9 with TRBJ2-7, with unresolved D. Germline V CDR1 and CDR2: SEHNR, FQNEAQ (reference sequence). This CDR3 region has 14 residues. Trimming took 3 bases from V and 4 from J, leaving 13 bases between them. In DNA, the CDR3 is TGTGCCAGCAGCTTTCTAAATACCTATTACGAGCAGTACTTC. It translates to CASSFLNTYYEQYF.

Here the CDR3 reads CASSSGTDSSGNTIYF. CDR3 coding DNA: TGCGCCAGCAGCTCCGGGACAGACTCCTCTGGAAACACCATATATTTT. The V and J genes are TRBV5-1 and TRBJ1-3; TRBD1 aligns across 7 bases. V shed 3 bases and J 0 bases; nucleotides not matched to a gene: 6. The CDR3 consists of 16 residues. CDR1 and CDR2 from the germline V gene are SGHRS and YFSETQ.

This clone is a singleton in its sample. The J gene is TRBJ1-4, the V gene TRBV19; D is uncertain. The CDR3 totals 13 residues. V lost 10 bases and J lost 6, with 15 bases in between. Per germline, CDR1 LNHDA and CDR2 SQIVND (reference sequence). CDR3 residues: CATLGSLHEKLFF. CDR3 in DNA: TGTGCCACACTCGGGTCGCTCCATGAAAAACTGTTTTTT.

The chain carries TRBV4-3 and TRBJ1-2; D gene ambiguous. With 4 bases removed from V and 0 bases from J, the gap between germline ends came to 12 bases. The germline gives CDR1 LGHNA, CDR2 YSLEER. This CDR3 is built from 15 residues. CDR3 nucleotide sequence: TGCGCCAGCAGCCCGTTCCCGGGAGCTAACTATGGCTACACCTTC. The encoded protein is CASSPFPGANYGYTF.

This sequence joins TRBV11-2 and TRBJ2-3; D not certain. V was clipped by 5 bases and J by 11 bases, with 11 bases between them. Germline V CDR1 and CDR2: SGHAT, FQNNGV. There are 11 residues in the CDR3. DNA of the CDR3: TGTGCCAGCAGCCTACGTTTAAGGCAGTATTTT. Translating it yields CASSLRLRQYF.

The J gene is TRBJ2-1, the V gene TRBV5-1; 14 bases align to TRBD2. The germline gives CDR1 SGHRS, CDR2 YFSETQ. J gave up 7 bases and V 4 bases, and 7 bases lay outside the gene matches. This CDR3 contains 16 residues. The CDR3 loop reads CASSPGLAGAGNEQFF. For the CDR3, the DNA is TGCGCCAGCAGCCCGGGACTAGCGGGAGCGGGGAATGAGCAGTTCTTC.

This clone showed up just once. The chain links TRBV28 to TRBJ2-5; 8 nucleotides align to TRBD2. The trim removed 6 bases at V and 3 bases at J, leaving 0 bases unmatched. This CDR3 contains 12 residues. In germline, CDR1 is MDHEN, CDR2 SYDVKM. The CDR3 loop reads CASSGREETQYF. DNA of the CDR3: TGTGCCAGCAGCGGGAGGGAAGAGACCCAGTACTTC.

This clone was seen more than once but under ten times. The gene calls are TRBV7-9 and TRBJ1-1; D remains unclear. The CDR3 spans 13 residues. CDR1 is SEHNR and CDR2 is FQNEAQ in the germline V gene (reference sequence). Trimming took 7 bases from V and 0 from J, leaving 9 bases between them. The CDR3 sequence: CASTLGMNTEAFF. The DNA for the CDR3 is TGTGCCAGCACCCTCGGGATGAACACTGAAGCTTTCTTT.

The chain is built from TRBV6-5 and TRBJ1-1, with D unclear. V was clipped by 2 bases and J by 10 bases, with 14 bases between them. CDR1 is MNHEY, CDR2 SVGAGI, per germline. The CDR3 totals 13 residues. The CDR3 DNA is TGTGCCAGCAGTTACCGCGGGGAAATCGGAGCTTTCTTT. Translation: CASSYRGEIGAFF.

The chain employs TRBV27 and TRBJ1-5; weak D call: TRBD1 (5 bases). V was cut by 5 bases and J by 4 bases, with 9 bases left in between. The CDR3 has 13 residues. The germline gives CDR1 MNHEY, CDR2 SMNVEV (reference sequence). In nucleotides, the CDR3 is TGTGCCAGCAGTCTCCAGGGTAATCAGCCCCAGCATTTT. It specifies CASSLQGNQPQHF.

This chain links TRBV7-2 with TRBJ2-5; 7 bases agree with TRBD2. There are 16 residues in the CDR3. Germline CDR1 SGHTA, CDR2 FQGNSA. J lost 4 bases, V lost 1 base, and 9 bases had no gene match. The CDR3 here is CASSLGVGGPPETQYF. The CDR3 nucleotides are TGTGCCAGCAGCTTAGGGGTGGGAGGGCCACCAGAGACCCAGTACTTC. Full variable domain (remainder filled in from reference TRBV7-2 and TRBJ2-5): GAGVSQSPSNKVTEKGKDVELRCDPISGHTALYWYRQSLGQGLEFLIYFQGNSAPDKSGLPSDRFSAERTGGSVSTLTIQRTQQEDSAVYLCASSLGVGGPPETQYFGPGTRLLVL.

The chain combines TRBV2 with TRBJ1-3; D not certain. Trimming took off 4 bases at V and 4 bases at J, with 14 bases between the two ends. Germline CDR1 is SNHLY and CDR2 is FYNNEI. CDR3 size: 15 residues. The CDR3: CASSAALRRGNTIYF. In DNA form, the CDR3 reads TGTGCCAGCAGTGCTGCACTTCGGAGAGGAAACACCATATATTTT.

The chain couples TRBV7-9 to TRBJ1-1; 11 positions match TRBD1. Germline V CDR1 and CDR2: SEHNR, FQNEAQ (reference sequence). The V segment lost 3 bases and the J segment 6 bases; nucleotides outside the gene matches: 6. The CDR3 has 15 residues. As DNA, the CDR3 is TGTGCCAGCAGCTTCGGGGACAGGGGGATGTCTGAAGCTTTCTTT. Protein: CASSFGDRGMSEAFF.

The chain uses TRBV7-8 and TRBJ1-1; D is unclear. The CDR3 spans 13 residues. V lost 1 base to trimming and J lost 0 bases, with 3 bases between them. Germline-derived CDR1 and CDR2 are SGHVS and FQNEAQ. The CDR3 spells CASSLVLNTEAFF. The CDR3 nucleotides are TGTGCCAGCAGCTTAGTCTTGAACACTGAAGCTTTCTTT.

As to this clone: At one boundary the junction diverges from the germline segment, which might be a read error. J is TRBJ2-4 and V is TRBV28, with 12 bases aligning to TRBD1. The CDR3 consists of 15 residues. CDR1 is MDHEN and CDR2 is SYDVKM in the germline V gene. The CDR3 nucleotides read TGTGCCAGCAGTTTCTCCGGGACAGGGGGCCGTAGAGACTCTTTC. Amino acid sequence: CASSFSGTGGRRDSF.

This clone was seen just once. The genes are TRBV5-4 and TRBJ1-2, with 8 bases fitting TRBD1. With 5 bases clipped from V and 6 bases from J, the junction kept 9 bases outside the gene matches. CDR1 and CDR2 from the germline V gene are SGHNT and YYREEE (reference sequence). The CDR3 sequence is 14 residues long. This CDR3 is CASSPGQGVNGYTF. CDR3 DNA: TGTGCCAGCAGTCCAGGACAGGGCGTTAATGGCTACACCTTC.

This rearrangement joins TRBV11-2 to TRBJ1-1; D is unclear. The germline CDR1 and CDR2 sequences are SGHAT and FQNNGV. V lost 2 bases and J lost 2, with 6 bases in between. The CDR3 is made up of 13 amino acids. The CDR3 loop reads CASSLYINTEAFF. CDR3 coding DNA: TGTGCCAGCAGCTTATATATAAACACTGAAGCTTTCTTT.

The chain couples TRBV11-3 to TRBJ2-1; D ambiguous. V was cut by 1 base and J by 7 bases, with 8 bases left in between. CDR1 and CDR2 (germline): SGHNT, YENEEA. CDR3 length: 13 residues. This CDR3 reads CASSLGVVNEQFF. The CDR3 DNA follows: TGTGCCAGCAGCTTAGGAGTAGTGAATGAGCAGTTCTTC.

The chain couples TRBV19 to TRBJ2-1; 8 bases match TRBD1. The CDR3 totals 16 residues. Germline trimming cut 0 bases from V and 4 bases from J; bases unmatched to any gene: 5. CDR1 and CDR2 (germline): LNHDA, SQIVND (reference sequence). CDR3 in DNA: TGTGCCAGTAGTATAGACTCGGGACAGGTGTACAATGAGCAGTTCTTC. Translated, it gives CASSIDSGQVYNEQFF.

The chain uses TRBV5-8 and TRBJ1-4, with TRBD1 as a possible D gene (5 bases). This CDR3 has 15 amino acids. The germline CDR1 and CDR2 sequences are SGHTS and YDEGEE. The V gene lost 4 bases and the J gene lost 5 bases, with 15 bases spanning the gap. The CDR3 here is CASSSPWGGNEKLFF. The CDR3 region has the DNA TGTGCCAGCAGCAGCCCTTGGGGGGGAAATGAAAAACTGTTTTTT.

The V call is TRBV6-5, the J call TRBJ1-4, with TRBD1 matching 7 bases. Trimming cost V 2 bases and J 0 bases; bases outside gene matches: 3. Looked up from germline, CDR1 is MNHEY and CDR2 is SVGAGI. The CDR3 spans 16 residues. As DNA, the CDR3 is TGTGCCAGCAGTTACACCGGGACAGCAACTAATGAAAAACTGTTTTTT. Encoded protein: CASSYTGTATNEKLFF.

The CDR3 bases are TGTGCCAGCAGTACAGGGAGTGGCAATCAGCCCCAGCATTTT. The encoded protein is CASSTGSGNQPQHF. This chain connects TRBV6-6 to TRBJ1-5; TRBD1 is a possible D gene (6 bases). The CDR3 loop spans 14 amino acids. Trimming removed 5 bases at V and 2 bases at J, with 10 bases between. The V gene's germline CDR1 is MNHNY and CDR2 SVGAGI (reference sequence).

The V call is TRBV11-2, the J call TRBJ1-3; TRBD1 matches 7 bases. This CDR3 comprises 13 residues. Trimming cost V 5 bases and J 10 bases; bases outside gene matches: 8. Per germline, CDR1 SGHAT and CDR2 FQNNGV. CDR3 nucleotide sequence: TGTGCCAGCAGCCCGGGACAGTTGATAACCATATATTTT. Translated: CASSPGQLITIYF.

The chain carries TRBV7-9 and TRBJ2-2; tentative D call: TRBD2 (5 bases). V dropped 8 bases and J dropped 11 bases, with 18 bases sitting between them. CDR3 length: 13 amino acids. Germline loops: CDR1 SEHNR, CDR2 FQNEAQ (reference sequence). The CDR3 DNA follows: TGTGCCAGCCACCCACCGGGGTCGGGAGAGCTGTTTTTT. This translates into CASHPPGSGELFF. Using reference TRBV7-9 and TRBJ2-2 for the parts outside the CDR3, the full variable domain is DTGVSQNPRHKITKRGQNVTFRCDPISEHNRLYWYRQTLGQGPEFLTYFQNEAQLEKSRLLSDRFSAERPKGSFSTLEIQRTEQGDSAMYLCASHPPGSGELFFGEGSRLTVL.